This TCR beta chain came from a study of blood T cell repertoires in COVID-19. Study details: In each case, the material was cDNA or gDNA derived from T cells, B-cell-depleted T cells, or PBMCs.

Deletions cut 10 bases from V and 3 bases from J, with 16 bases between. The germline gives CDR1 LGHNA, CDR2 YSLEER. CDR3 length equals 13 residues. Only in-frame clones appear in the TCRdb table, and some are missing; sequencing was by immunoSEQ multiplex PCR. The sample consists of 80,000 to 100,000 clones, roughly 80% of them appearing once. The chain has TRBV4-3 and TRBJ2-7; the D gene is possibly TRBD1 (6 bases). This receptor was taken from a man aged 60 to 69 with acute or convalescent COVID-19. The sequencing sample was made of peripheral blood. The CDR3 nucleotides are TGCGCCATATTCGAGGACAGTTGCTACGAGCAGTACTTC. Its translation: CAIFEDSCYEQYF.